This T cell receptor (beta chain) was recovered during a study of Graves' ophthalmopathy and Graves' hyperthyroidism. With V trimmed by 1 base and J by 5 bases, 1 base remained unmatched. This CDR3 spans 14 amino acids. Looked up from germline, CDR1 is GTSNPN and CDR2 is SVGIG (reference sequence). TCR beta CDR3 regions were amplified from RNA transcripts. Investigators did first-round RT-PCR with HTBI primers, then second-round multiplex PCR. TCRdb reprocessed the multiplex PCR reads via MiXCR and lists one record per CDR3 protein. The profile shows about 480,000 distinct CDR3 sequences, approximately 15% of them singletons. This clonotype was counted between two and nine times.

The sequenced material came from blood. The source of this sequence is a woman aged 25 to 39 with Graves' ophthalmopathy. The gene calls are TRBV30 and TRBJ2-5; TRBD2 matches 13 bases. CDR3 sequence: CAWSELAGGETQYF. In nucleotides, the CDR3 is TGTGCCTGGAGTGAACTAGCGGGGGGGGAGACCCAGTACTTC.